Presented here are 16 T cell receptor beta chains from one specimen sequenced in a study of blood T cell repertoires in COVID-19. Produced via immunoSEQ multiplex PCR; TCRdb's table is partial and in-frame only. The sample includes 75,000 to 85,000 clones, approximately 89% of them seen just once. The material sequenced was peripheral blood. These receptors originate from a man aged 45-65 years with active COVID-19.

The genes are TRBV11-3 and TRBJ2-1; 13 bases align to TRBD2. CDR1 SGHNT and CDR2 YENEEA come from the germline V gene. The CDR3 spans 16 residues. The junction had 8 bases not matched to a gene; V was cut back by 5 bases and J by 7 bases. This chain's CDR3 is CASSPRTSGSSNEQFF. CDR3 in DNA: TGTGCCAGCAGCCCCAGGACTAGCGGGAGCTCGAATGAGCAGTTCTTC.

The chain is built from TRBV7-9 and TRBJ1-6; D ambiguous. The CDR3 runs 14 residues. V lost 4 bases and J 5 bases, leaving 9 bases between the germline ends. Per germline, CDR1 SEHNR and CDR2 FQNEAQ (reference sequence). The CDR3 bases are TGTGCCAGCAGCTCGGGCGGGAATAATTCACCCCTCCACTTT. As protein: CASSSGGNNSPLHF.

V usage is TRBV2 and J usage is TRBJ2-5, with D maybe TRBD1 (6 bases). CDR1 is SNHLY, CDR2 FYNNEI, per germline. V was pared by 2 bases and J by 4 bases, with 11 bases between. The CDR3 covers 14 residues. CDR3 protein: CASSEQGNIETQYF. Written as DNA, the CDR3 is TGTGCCAGCAGTGAACAGGGGAACATAGAGACCCAGTACTTC.

The rearrangement joins TRBV5-1 to TRBJ2-6, with TRBD2 matching over 11 bases. V was clipped by 5 bases and J by 1 base; unmatched bases: 14. Germline V gives CDR1 SGHRS, CDR2 YFSETQ. CDR3 length equals 20 residues. CDR3 region: CASRETGVTSGRSGANVLTF. CDR3 in DNA: TGCGCCAGCAGAGAAACGGGGGTCACTAGCGGGAGATCTGGGGCCAACGTCCTGACTTTC.

The V gene is TRBV4-3, the J gene TRBJ1-2, with D possibly TRBD1 on 5 matching bases. The germline gives CDR1 LGHNA, CDR2 YSLEER. V was cut by 4 bases and J by 3 bases, with 12 bases left in between. This CDR3 has 14 amino acids. The CDR3 region has the DNA TGCGCCAGCAGCCCCGCGACGGGGGACTATGGCTACACCTTC. This codes for CASSPATGDYGYTF.

V and J are TRBV9 and TRBJ1-1; 8 bases are shared with TRBD1. Germline V lookup: CDR1 SGDLS, CDR2 YYNGEE. This CDR3 comprises 15 residues. J gave up 4 bases and V 3 bases, and 8 bases lay outside the gene matches. In DNA form, the CDR3 reads TGTGCCAGCAGCGCCCCGGACAGGGAGGGCACTGAAGCTTTCTTT. It translates to CASSAPDREGTEAFF. Full variable domain (rest looked up from reference TRBV9 and TRBJ1-1): DSGVTQTPKHLITATGQRVTLRCSPRSGDLSVYWYQQSLDQGLQFLIQYYNGEERAKGNILERFSAQQFPDLHSELNLSSLELGDSALYFCASSAPDREGTEAFFGQGTRLTVV.

About this clone: One end of the junction varies from germline; a read error may be responsible. The V and J genes are TRBV7-7 and TRBJ2-5, with 15 bases that match TRBD2. The CDR3 sequence is 20 residues long. Germline V CDR1 and CDR2: SSHAT, FNYEAQ (reference sequence). This CDR3 is CASSSITETGLAGGQETQYF. The CDR3 coding sequence is TGTGCTAGCAGCTCGATTACGGAGACGGGACTAGCGGGGGGCCAAGAGACCCAGTACTTC.

The V and J genes are TRBV3-1 (or the pseudogene TRBV3-2) and TRBJ1-4, with D uncertain. V lost 4 bases to trimming and J lost 10 bases, with 16 bases between them. CDR3 length: 14 residues. Germline values: CDR1 LGHDT, CDR2 YNNKEL (reference sequence). CDR3 region: CASSPTSDGVKLFF. In nucleotides, the CDR3 is TGTGCCAGCAGCCCGACGTCCGACGGGGTAAAACTGTTTTTT.

The chain carries TRBV27 and TRBJ1-1; 11 bases line up with TRBD1. CDR1 is MNHEY and CDR2 is SMNVEV in the germline V gene (reference sequence). The CDR3 loop spans 16 amino acids. With 5 bases clipped from V and 3 bases from J, the junction kept 8 bases outside the gene matches. The CDR3 region is CASSLLAGQGDTEAFF. For the CDR3, the DNA is TGTGCCAGCAGTCTATTGGCGGGACAGGGGGACACTGAAGCTTTCTTT.

This rearrangement joins TRBV28 to TRBJ2-2; weak D call: TRBD2 (5 bases). Germline loops: CDR1 MDHEN, CDR2 SYDVKM. V was cut by 5 bases and J by 1 base, with 8 bases left in between. This CDR3 has 14 residues. This CDR3 reads CASSVAGNTGELFF. In DNA, the CDR3 is TGTGCCAGCAGTGTGGCGGGGAACACCGGGGAGCTGTTTTTT.

The chain joins TRBV6-6 to TRBJ2-4, with D possibly matching TRBD1 (6 bases). Between the trimmed V and J ends, which lost 6 bases and 1 base, there was a span of 13 bases. The germline gives CDR1 MNHNY, CDR2 SVGAGI (reference sequence). This CDR3 has 15 amino acids. The CDR3 DNA reads TGTGCCAGCAGACCCATCCAGGGGGCCAAAAACATTCAGTACTTC. This codes for CASRPIQGAKNIQYF.

The chain employs TRBV30 and TRBJ1-2; D is perhaps TRBD1 (6 bases). The germline V gene encodes CDR1 GTSNPN and CDR2 SVGIG (reference sequence). CDR3 length: 14 residues. V was pared by 5 bases and J by 3 bases, with 16 bases between. The CDR3 reads CAWSRVGADYGYTF. CDR3 nucleotides: TGTGCCTGGTCCCGGGTGGGGGCTGACTATGGCTACACCTTC.

This chain links TRBV27 with TRBJ2-7, with 11 positions matching TRBD2. Germline loops: CDR1 MNHEY, CDR2 SMNVEV (reference sequence). This CDR3 has 14 amino acids. V lost 10 bases, J lost 7 bases, and 12 bases stayed unmatched. The CDR3 spells CATVSGLAGREQYF. The CDR3 nucleotides are TGTGCCACCGTCAGCGGACTAGCGGGCCGGGAGCAGTACTTC.

This chain links TRBV5-4 with TRBJ2-7; no clear D. Trimming removed 2 bases at V and 0 bases at J, with 12 bases between. Per germline, CDR1 SGHNT and CDR2 YYREEE (reference sequence). The CDR3 loop spans 15 amino acids. This chain's CDR3 is CASSLDQASSYEQYF. The CDR3 DNA follows: TGTGCCAGCAGCTTAGACCAGGCAAGCTCCTACGAGCAGTACTTC.

The CDR3 spells CASKESGLAGANEQFF. CDR3 DNA sequence: TGTGCCAGTAAGGAGTCGGGTCTAGCGGGGGCCAATGAGCAGTTCTTC. The gene calls are TRBV19 and TRBJ2-1, with TRBD2 matching 10 bases. J lost 6 bases, V lost 7 bases, and 12 bases had no gene match. Germline V CDR1 and CDR2: LNHDA, SQIVND (reference sequence). The CDR3 has 16 residues.

The rearrangement uses TRBV24-1 and TRBJ2-2, with 10 nucleotides matching TRBD1. The CDR3 spans 16 residues. With V trimmed by 4 bases and J by 5 bases, 6 bases remained unmatched. The germline V gene encodes CDR1 KGHDR and CDR2 SFDVKD. The DNA of the CDR3 is TGTGCCACCAGTGACCCGGGACAGGGGCAAACCGGGGAGCTGTTTTTT. It yields the protein CATSDPGQGQTGELFF.